This TCR beta chain was identified in a study of T cell responses to AZD1222 COVID-19 vaccine (dated by TCRdb to 2020 to 2023). The study in broad terms: Because spike-specific TCR depth and breadth did not differ between the two schedules, AZD1222 recipients who got a second dose at roughly 4 weeks were pooled with those who got a second dose at roughly 12 weeks. Enrollment into the trials was organized by age into subgroups of 18-55, 56-69 and 70-plus years, and those subgroups contained about 150, 27 and 61 TCR-sequenced participants, respectively. TCR sequencing covered 230 or so trial participants: 200 to 220 given two doses of AZD1222 and 26 given two doses of MenACWY control vaccine.

The CDR3 regions of human TCRbeta chains were subjected to immunosequencing. The paper's processing steps were these. Repertoire TCRs were checked for matches against a reference library of SARS-CoV-2-specific TCRs that had been generated using the MIRA antigen-specificity platform. Breadth meant the fraction of unique TCRs that were SARS-CoV-2-associated, whereas depth meant the fraction of total T cells that were SARS-CoV-2-associated. Using the MIRA data, every spike-specific TCR was mapped to the spike region that the TCR reacted to and assigned to either a CD4 or a CD8 class. Log10-transformed breadth and depth values were compared by one-way ANOVA with Sidak's multiple comparisons tests. TCRdb obtained this table from immuneACCESS and retained in-frame rearrangements with V and J assigned. These tables miss some clones; where compared with another copy, unresolved V genes account for less than half of the shortfall, and the remainder is unexplained. D and trimming come from the DNA, and the V and J calls and clone size come from that table. The sample has around 170,000 clones on record, 90% of them singletons. Of the sample, 1.5% is held by the ten largest clones.

CDR1 is given as MDHEN and CDR2 as SYDVKM, both from the germline V gene. Its CDR3 holds 17 amino acids, cysteine through phenylalanine. Only the CDR3 part of the read is kept: 51 bases, read in frame from the first base. V is cut by 5 bases and J by 6 bases, and the space between the germline ends is 23 bases. On this clone itself: The clone's antigen remains unknown. The sample holds no much larger clone one base away, and base qualities are not on file.

What the research found in general, with its limitations: In the small 56-69-year group, the increase in depth fell short of significance, most likely because of low power. A significant rise in spike-specific TCR breadth and depth was observed after two AZD1222 doses relative to day 0 and relative to MenACWY recipients. Because no samples from the day 14 peak response were available, repertoires could be characterized only after the peak T cell response. Vaccine-associated CD4 TCRs spanned the whole spike protein, with dominant responses in regions 160-218 and 743-854. Epitopes outside the regions mutated in the B.1.351 and B.1.1.7 variants were reportedly recognized by nearly half of the unique spike-specific TCRs. Conclusions about previously exposed vaccinees are limited, since just a handful of AZD1222 recipients were seropositive for SARS-CoV-2 at baseline. Participants were mostly white British and included more females than males, and it was suggested by the authors that clonal diversity may have been underestimated.

This specimen's time point label, per the study, means: baseline before first vaccination. Vaccinee samples came from UK trials COV001 and COV002, including a single-blind randomized controlled phase 2/3 trial of AZD1222 (ChAdOx1 nCoV-19) in healthy adults. Trial participant PBMC samples were collected at day 0 and day 28 after the second dose for TCRbeta chain sequencing. The source is an adult in good health. The V and J genes are TRBV28 and TRBJ2-1; a weak D assignment points to TRBD2 (5 bases agree). The specimen comprised peripheral blood, sampled on day 0 of AZD1222 vaccination. The CDR3 region: CASSPPGVAELGNEQFF. The DNA sequence is given as TGTGCCAGCAGTCCCCCCGGGGTAGCCGAACTCGGCAATGAGCAGTTCTTC.